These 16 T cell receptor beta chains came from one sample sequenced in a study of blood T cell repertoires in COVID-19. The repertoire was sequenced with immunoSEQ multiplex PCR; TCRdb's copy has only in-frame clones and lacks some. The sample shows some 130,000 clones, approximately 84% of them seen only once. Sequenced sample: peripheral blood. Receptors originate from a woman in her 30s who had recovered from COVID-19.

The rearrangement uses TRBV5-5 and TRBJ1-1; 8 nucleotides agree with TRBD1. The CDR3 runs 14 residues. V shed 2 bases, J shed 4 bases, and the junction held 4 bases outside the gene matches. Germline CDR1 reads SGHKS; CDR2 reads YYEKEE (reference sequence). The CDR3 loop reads CASSFSTGVTEAFF. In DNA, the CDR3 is TGTGCCAGCAGCTTCTCGACAGGGGTCACTGAAGCTTTCTTT. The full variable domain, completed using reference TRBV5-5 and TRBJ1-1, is DAGVTQSPTHLIKTRGQQVTLRCSPISGHKSVSWYQQVLGQGPQFIFQYYEKEERGRGNFPDRFSARQFPNYSSELNVNALLLGDSALYLCASSFSTGVTEAFFGQGTRLTVV.

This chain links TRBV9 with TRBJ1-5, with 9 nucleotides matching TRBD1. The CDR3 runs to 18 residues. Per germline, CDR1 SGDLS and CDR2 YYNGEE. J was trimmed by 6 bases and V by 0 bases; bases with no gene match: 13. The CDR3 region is CASSVGLGQGLVPQPQHF. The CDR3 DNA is TGTGCCAGCAGCGTAGGCCTAGGACAGGGGCTTGTACCTCAGCCCCAGCATTTT. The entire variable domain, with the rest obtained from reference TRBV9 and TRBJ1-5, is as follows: DSGVTQTPKHLITATGQRVTLRCSPRSGDLSVYWYQQSLDQGLQFLIQYYNGEERAKGNILERFSAQQFPDLHSELNLSSLELGDSALYFCASSVGLGQGLVPQPQHFGDGTRLSIL.

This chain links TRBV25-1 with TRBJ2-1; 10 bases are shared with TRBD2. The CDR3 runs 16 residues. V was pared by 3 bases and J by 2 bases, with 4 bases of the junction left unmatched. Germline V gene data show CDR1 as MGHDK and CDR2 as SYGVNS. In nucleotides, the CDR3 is TGTGCCAGCAGTGAGTTCACTAGCGGGACCTACAATGAGCAGTTCTTC. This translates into CASSEFTSGTYNEQFF.

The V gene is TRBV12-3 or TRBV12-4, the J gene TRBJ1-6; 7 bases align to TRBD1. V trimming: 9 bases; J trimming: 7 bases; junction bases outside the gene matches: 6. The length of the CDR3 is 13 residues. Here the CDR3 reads CASSGTDNSPLHF. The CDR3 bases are TGTGCCAGTTCCGGGACAGACAATTCACCCCTCCACTTT.

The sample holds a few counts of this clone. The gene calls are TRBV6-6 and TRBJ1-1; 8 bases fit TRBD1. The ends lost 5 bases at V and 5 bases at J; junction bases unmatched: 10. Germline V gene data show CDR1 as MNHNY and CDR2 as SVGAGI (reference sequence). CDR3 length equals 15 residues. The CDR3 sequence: CASSTSRQGMTEAFF. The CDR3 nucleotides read TGTGCCAGCAGTACATCTCGACAGGGGATGACTGAAGCTTTCTTT.

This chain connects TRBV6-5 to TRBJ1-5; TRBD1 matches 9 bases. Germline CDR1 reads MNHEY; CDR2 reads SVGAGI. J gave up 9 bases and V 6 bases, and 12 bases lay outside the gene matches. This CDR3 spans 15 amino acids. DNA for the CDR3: TGTGCCAGCAGGTCGCGCGGGACAGGGTTTTGGCCCCAGCATTTT. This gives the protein CASRSRGTGFWPQHF.

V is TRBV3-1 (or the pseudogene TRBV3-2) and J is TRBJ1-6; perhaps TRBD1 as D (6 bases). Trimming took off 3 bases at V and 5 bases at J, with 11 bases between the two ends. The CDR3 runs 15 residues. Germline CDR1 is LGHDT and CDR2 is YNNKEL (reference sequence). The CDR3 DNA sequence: TGTGCCAGCAGCCAGGAACGACAGGATAATTCACCCCTCCACTTT. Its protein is CASSQERQDNSPLHF.

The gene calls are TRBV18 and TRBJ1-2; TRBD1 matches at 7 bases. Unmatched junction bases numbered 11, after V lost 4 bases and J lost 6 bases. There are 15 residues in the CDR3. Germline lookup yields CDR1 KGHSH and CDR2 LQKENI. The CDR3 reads CASSQSRDRGNGYTF. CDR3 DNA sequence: TGTGCCAGCTCACAGTCCCGGGACAGAGGTAATGGCTACACCTTC. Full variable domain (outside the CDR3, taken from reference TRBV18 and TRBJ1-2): NAGVMQNPRHLVRRRGQEARLRCSPMKGHSHVYWYRQLPEEGLKFMVYLQKENIIDESGMPKERFSAEFPKEGPSILRIQQVVRGDSAAYFCASSQSRDRGNGYTFGSGTRLTVV.

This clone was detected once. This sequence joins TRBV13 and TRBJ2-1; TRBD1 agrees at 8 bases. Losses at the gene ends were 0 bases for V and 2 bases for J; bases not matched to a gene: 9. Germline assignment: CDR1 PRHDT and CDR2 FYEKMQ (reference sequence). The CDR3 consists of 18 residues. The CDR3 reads CASSLGFALQGAYNEQFF. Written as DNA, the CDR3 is TGTGCCAGCAGCTTAGGGTTCGCTCTACAGGGGGCCTACAATGAGCAGTTCTTC.

In DNA form, the CDR3 reads TGCGCCAGCAGCTCCAACCCTGAGATTGGCTATGGCTACACCTTC. It translates to CASSSNPEIGYGYTF. This rearrangement joins TRBV5-1 to TRBJ1-2; D unclear. Trimming took off 3 bases at V and 4 bases at J, with 16 bases between the two ends. Germline lookup yields CDR1 SGHRS and CDR2 YFSETQ. This CDR3 region has 15 residues.

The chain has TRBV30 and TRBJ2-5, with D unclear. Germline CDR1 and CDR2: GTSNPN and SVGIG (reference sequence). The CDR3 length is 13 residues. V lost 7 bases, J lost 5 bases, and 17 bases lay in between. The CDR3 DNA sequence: TGTGCCTATCAGGCTCCCCGTTCGGAGACCCAGTACTTC. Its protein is CAYQAPRSETQYF.

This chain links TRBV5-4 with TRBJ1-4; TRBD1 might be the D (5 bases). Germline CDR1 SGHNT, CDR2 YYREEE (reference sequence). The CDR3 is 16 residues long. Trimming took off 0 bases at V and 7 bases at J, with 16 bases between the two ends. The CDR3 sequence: CASSLGGSGDFEKLFF. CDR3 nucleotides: TGTGCCAGCAGCTTGGGAGGGTCGGGGGACTTTGAAAAACTGTTTTTT.

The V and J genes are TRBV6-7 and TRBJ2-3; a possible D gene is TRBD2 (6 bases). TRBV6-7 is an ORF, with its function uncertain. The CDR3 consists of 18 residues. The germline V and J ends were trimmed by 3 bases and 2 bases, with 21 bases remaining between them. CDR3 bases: TGTGCCAGCAGTTATCCGGGGAGGTGGTTGCGGGCCACAGATACGCAGTATTTT. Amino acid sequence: CASSYPGRWLRATDTQYF.

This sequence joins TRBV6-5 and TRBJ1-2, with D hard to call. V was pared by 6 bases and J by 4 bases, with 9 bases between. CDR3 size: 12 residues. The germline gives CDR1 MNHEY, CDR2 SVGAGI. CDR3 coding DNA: TGTGCCAGCAGCGGGGTCTTCTATGGCTACACCTTC. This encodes CASSGVFYGYTF.

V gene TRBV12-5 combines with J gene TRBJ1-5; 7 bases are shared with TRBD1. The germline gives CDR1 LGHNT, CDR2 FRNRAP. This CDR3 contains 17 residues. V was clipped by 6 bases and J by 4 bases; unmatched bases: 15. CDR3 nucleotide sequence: TGTGCTAGTGGCCCGGGTCCCAAAACAGGGGTTAATCAGCCCCAGCATTTT. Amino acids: CASGPGPKTGVNQPQHF.

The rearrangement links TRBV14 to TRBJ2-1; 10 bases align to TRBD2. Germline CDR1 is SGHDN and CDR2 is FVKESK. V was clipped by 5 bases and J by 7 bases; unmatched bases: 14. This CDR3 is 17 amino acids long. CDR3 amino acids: CASSTTRLAGARNEQFF. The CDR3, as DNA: TGTGCCAGCAGCACAACCCGGCTAGCGGGAGCAAGAAATGAGCAGTTCTTC.